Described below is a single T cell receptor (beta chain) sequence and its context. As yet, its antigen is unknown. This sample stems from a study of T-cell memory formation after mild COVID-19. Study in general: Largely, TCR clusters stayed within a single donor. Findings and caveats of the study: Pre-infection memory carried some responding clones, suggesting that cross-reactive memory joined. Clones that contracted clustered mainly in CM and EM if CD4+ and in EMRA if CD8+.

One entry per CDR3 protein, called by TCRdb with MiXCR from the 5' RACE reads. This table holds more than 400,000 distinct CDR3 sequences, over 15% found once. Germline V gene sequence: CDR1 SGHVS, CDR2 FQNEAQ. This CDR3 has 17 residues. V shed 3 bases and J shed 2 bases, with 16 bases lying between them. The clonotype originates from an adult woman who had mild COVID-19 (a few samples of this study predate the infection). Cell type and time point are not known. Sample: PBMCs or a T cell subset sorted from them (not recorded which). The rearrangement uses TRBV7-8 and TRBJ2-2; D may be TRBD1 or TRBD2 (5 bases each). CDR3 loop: CASSLPEGLLNTGELFF. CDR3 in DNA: TGTGCCAGCAGCTTGCCCGAGGGGCTCCTTAACACCGGGGAGCTGTTTTTT.